This T cell receptor beta chain is drawn from a study of identical twins. Unique molecular identifiers were present on cDNA, and template switching added a universal primer site. TCRdb called the 5' RACE reads again in MiXCR, with one record for every CDR3 protein. The sample holds 1.5 million or so distinct CDR3 sequences, around 33% seen once. V lost 6 bases, J lost 4 bases, and 12 bases lay in between. This CDR3 has 13 amino acids. Notes on the study in general: Clonotypes of the beta chain that were abundant in cord blood carried fewer insertions (memory repertoires showed none).

There are a few counts of this clonotype. The antigen is unknown. The TCR sequence derives from a newborn girl in good health. The chain joins TRBV12-3 or TRBV12-4 to TRBJ1-2; D is ambiguous. Material for sequencing was cord blood. The CDR3 spells CASSPKRVYGYTF. Written as DNA, the CDR3 is TGTGCCAGCAGCCCTAAAAGGGTCTATGGCTACACCTTC.